Given below is one T cell receptor (beta chain) in context. Its cognate antigen is unknown. The entry originates in a study of T cell responses to AZD1222 COVID-19 vaccine. As for the study in general: Pooled in the analysis were second doses at about 4 or about 12 weeks. Study-wide findings and caveats: The donor cohort was predominantly white British with a female majority, and clonal diversity may have been underestimated.

V dropped 9 bases and J dropped 6 bases, with 18 bases sitting between them. Germline V lookup: CDR1 LGHNT, CDR2 FRNRAP. The length of the CDR3 is 15 residues. Here immunoSEQ multiplex PCR was the method, and the copy in TCRdb shows in-frame clones only, minus some. The sample records 150,000 or so clones, 90% being singletons. This specimen consisted of peripheral blood, obtained on day 0 of AZD1222 vaccination. The TCR comes from an adult in good health. The chain employs TRBV12-5 and TRBJ1-6; a possible D gene is TRBD1 (5 bases). CDR3 residues: CASALGTVFNSPLHF. The CDR3, as DNA: TGTGCTAGCGCCCTCGGGACCGTCTTTAATTCACCCCTCCACTTT.